This T cell receptor (beta chain) was captured in a study of T cell responses to AZD1222 COVID-19 vaccine. Study summary: Pooling covered second doses at about 4 or about 12 weeks. Whole-study results and caveats: White British donors predominated, females outnumbered males, and clonal diversity was possibly underestimated. Once two AZD1222 doses were given, Spike-specific TCR breadth and depth went up. Mapped onto spike, vaccine-associated CD4 TCRs spanned it and were dominant at 160-218 and 743-854.

In this sample, this clone turned up many times. Its antigen is as yet unknown. The germline V gene has CDR1 ENHRY and CDR2 SYGVKD. The CDR3 has 14 residues. The V gene lost 10 bases and the J gene lost 1 base, with 14 bases spanning the gap. Clones were read by immunoSEQ multiplex PCR, and TCRdb kept only the in-frame ones, dropping some. The sample records about 130,000 clones, roughly 90% being singletons. The clonotype was recovered from an adult in good health. The sequences come from peripheral blood, collected on day 0 of AZD1222 vaccination. This chain connects TRBV10-3 to TRBJ1-5, with D maybe TRBD1 (6 bases). CDR3 residues: CASSGTHSNQPQHF. In nucleotides, the CDR3 is TGTGCCAGCTCCGGGACACACAGCAATCAGCCCCAGCATTTT.